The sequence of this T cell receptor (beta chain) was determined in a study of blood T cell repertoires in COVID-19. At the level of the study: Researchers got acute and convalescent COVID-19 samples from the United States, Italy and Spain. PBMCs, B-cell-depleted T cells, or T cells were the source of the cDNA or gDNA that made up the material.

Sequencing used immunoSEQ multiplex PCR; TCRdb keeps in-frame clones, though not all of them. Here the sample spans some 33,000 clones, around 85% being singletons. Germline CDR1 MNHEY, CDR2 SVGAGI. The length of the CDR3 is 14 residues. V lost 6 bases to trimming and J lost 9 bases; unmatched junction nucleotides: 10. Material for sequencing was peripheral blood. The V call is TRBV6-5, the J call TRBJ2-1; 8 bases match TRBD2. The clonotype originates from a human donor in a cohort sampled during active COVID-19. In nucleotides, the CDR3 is TGTGCCAGCAGCCAAAGGACTAGCCGATTTGAGCAGTTCTTC. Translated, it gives CASSQRTSRFEQFF.